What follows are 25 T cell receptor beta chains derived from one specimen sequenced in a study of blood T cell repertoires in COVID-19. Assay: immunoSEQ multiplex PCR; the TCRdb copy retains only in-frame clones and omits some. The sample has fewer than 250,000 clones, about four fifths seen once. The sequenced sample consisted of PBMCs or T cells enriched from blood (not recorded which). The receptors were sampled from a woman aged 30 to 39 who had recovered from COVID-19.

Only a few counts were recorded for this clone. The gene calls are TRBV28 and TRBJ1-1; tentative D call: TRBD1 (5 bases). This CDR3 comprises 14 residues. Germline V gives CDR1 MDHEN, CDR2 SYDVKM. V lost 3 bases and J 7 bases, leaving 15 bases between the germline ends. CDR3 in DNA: TGTGCCAGCAGTTTGGGGGGTGTCATAAGTGAAGCTTTCTTT. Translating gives CASSLGGVISEAFF. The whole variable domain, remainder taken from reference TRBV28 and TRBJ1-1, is DVKVTQSSRYLVKRTGEKVFLECVQDMDHENMFWYRQDPGLGLRLIYFSYDVKMKEKGDIPEGYSVSREKKERFSLILESASTNQTSMYLCASSLGGVISEAFFGQGTRLTVV.

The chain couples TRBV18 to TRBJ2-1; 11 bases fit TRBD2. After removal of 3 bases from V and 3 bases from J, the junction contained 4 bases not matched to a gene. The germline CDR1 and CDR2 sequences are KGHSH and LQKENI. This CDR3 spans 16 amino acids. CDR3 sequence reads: CASSPSGLAVYNEQFF. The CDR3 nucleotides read TGTGCCAGCTCACCCTCGGGACTAGCGGTCTACAATGAGCAGTTCTTC.

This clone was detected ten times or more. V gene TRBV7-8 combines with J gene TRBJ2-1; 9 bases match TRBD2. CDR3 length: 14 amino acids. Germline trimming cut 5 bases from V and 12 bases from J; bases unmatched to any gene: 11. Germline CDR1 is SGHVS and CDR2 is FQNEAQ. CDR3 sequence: CASSPNSGRIGQFF. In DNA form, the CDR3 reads TGTGCCAGCAGCCCAAATAGCGGGAGAATCGGGCAGTTCTTC.

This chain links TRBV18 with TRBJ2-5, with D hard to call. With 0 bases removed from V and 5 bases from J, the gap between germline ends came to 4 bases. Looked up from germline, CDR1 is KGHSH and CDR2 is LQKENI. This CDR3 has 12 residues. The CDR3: CASSPPGETQYF. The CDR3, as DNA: TGTGCCAGCTCACCACCCGGGGAGACCCAGTACTTC.

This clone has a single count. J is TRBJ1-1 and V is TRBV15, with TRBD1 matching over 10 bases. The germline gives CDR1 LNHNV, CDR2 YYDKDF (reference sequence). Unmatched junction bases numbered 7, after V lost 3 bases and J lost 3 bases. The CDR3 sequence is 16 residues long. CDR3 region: CATSRGLGTGDTEAFF. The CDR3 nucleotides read TGTGCCACCAGCAGGGGATTGGGGACAGGGGACACTGAAGCTTTCTTT.

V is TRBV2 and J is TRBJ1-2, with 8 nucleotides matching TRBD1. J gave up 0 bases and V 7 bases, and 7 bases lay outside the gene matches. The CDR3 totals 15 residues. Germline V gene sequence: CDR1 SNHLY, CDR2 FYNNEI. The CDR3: CASNRQTGANYGYTF. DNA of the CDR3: TGTGCCAGCAATCGACAGACAGGGGCTAACTATGGCTACACCTTC.

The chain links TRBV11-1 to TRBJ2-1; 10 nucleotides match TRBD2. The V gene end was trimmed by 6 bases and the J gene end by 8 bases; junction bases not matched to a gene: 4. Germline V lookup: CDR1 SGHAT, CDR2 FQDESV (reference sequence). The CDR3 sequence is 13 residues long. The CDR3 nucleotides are TGTGCCAGCAGTGGGACTAGCGTCGATGAGCAGTTCTTC. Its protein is CASSGTSVDEQFF. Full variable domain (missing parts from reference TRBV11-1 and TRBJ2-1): EAEVAQSPRYKITEKSQAVAFWCDPISGHATLYWYRQILGQGPELLVQFQDESVVDDSQLPKDRFSAERLKGVDSTLKIQPAELGDSAMYLCASSGTSVDEQFFGPGTRLTVL.

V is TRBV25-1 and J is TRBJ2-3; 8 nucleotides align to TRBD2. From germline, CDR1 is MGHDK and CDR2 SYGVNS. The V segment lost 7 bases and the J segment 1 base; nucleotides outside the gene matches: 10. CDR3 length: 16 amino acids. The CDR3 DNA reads TGTGCCAGCACCTCGCGGGGGGAGGTAGGCACAGATACGCAGTATTTT. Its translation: CASTSRGEVGTDTQYF. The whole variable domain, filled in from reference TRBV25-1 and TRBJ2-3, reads EADIYQTPRYLVIGTGKKITLECSQTMGHDKMYWYQQDPGMELHLIHYSYGVNSTEKGDLSSESTVSRIRTEHFPLTLESARPSHTSQYLCASTSRGEVGTDTQYFGPGTRLTVL.

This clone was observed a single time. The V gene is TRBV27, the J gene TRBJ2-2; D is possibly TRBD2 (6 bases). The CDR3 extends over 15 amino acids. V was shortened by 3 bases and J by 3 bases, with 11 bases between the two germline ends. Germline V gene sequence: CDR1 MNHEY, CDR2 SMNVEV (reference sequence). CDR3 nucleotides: TGTGCCAGCAGTTTTGGGGGGACTCACACCGGGGAGCTGTTTTTT. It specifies CASSFGGTHTGELFF.

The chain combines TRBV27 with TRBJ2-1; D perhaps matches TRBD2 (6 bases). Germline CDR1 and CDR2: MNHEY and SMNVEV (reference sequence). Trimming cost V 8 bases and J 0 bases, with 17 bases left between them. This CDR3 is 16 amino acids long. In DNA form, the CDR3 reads TGTGCCAGCGGGGATAGCGGACACAGCTCCTACAATGAGCAGTTCTTC. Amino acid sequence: CASGDSGHSSYNEQFF.

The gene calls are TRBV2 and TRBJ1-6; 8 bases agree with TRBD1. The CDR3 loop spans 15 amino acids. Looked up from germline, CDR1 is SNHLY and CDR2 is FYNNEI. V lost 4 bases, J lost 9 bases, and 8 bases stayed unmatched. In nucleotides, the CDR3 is TGTGCCAGCAGTGGGAACAGGGGGAATGGTTCACCCCTCCACTTT. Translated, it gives CASSGNRGNGSPLHF.

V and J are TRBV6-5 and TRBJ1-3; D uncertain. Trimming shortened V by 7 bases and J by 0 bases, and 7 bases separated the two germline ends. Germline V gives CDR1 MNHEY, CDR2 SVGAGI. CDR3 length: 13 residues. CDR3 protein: CASIEVSGNTIYF. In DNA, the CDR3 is TGTGCCAGCATAGAGGTCTCTGGAAACACCATATATTTT.

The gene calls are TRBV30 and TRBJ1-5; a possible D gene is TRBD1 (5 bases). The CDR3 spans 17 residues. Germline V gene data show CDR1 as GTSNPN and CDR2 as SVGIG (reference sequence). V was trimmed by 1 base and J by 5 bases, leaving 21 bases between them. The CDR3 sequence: CAWSGAQTGGLDQPQHF. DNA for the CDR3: TGTGCCTGGAGTGGAGCACAGACGGGGGGATTGGATCAGCCCCAGCATTTT.

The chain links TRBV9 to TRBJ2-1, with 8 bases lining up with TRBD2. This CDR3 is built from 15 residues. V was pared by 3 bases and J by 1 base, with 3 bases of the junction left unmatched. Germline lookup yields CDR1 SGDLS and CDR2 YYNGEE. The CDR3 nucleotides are TGTGCCAGCAGCGCCAGCGGGGGTTCCTACAATGAGCAGTTCTTC. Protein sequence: CASSASGGSYNEQFF.

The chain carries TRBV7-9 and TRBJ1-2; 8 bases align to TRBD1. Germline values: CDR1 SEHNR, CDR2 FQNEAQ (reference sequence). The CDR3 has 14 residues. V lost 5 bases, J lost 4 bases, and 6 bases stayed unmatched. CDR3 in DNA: TGTGCCAGCAGCATCTCCGGGACAGGCTATGGCTACACCTTC. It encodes CASSISGTGYGYTF.

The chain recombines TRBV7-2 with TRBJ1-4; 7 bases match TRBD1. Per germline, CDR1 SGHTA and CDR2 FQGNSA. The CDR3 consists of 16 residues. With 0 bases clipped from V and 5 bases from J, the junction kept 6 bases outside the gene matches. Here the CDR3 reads CASSLASGQLNEKLFF. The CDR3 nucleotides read TGTGCCAGCAGCTTAGCCTCGGGACAGTTAAATGAAAAACTGTTTTTT.

The CDR3 nucleotides read TGTGCCAGCAGTGAAGCCCGACTAGCGCATGTTCCCTACGAGCAGTACTTC. Encoded protein: CASSEARLAHVPYEQYF. The V call is TRBV6-1, the J call TRBJ2-7, with 8 bases aligning to TRBD2. Germline CDR1 and CDR2: MNHNS and SASEGT. The CDR3 runs to 17 residues. Germline trimming cut 0 bases from V and 2 bases from J; bases unmatched to any gene: 9.

In DNA, the CDR3 is TGTGCCAGCAGCTTCAAGGGGGTCGATTTCTACGAGCAGTACGTC. Translation: CASSFKGVDFYEQYV. The chain links TRBV5-4 to TRBJ2-7; perhaps TRBD1 as D (6 bases). Germline CDR1 and CDR2: SGHNT and YYREEE (reference sequence). This CDR3 spans 15 amino acids. The V end lost 2 bases, the J end lost 3 bases, and 15 bases lay between the germline ends.

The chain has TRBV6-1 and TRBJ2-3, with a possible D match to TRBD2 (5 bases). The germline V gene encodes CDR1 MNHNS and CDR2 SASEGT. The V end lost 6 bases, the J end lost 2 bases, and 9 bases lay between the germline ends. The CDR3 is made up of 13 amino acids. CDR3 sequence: CASSPTNTDTQYF. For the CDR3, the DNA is TGTGCCAGCAGCCCGACTAACACAGATACGCAGTATTTT.

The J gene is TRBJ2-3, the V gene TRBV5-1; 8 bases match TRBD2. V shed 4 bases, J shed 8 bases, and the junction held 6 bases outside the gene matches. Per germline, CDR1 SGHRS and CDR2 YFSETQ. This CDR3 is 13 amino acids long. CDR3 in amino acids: CASSPSSGGTQYF. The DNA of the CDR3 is TGCGCCAGCAGCCCATCCAGCGGGGGTACGCAGTATTTT.

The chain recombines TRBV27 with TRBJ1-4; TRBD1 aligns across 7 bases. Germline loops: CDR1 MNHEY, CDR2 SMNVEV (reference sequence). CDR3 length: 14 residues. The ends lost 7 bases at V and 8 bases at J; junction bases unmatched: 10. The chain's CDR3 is CASTKLDRDEKLFF. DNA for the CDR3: TGTGCCAGCACTAAGCTTGACAGGGACGAAAAACTGTTTTTT.

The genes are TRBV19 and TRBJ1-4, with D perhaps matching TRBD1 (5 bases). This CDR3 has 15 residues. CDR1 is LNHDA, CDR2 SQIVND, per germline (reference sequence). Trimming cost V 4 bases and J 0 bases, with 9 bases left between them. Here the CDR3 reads CASSKQGTTNEKLFF. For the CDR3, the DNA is TGTGCCAGTAGTAAGCAGGGCACAACTAATGAAAAACTGTTTTTT.

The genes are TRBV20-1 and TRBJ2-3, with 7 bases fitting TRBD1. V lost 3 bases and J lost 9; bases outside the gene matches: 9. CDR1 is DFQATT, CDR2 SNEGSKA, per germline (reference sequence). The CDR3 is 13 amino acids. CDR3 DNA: TGCAGTGCTAGTAATACAGGGGTAGGGACGCAGTATTTT. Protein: CSASNTGVGTQYF.

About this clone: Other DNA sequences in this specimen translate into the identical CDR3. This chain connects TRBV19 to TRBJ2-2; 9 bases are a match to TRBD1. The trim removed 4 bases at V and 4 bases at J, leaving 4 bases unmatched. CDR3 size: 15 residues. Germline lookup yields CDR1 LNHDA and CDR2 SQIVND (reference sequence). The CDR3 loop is CASSTGTGSTGELFF. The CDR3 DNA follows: TGTGCCAGTAGTACAGGGACAGGGAGCACCGGGGAGCTGTTTTTT.

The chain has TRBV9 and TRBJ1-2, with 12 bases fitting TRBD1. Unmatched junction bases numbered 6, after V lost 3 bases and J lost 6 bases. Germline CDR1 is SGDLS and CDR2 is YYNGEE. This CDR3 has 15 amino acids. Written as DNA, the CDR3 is TGTGCCAGCAGCGCCCGGGACAGGGGGCCCCATGGCTACACCTTC. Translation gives CASSARDRGPHGYTF.